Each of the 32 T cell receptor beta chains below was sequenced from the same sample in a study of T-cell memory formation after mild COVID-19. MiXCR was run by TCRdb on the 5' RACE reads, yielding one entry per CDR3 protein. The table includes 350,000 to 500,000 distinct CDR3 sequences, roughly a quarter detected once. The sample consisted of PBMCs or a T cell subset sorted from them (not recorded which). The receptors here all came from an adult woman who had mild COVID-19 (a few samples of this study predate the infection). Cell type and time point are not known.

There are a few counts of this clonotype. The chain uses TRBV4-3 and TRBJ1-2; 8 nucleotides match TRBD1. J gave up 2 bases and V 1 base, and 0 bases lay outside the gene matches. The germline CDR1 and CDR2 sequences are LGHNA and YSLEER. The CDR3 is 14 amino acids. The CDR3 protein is CASSQGDRNYGYTF. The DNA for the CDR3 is TGCGCCAGCAGCCAAGGGGACAGGAACTATGGCTACACCTTC.

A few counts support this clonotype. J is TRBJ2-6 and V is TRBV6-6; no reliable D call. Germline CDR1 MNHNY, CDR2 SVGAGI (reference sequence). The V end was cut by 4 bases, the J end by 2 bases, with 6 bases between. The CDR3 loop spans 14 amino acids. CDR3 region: CASSFSTGANVLTF. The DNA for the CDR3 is TGTGCCAGCAGTTTCTCAACTGGGGCCAACGTCCTGACTTTC.

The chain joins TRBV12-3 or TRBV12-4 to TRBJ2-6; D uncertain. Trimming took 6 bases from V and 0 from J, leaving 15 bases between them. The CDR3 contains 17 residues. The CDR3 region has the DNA TGTGCCAGCAGCACGCCCACCAGGCACTCTGGGGCCAACGTCCTGACTTTC. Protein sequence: CASSTPTRHSGANVLTF.

The CDR3 is CASSLMSGASDTQYF. The DNA of the CDR3 is TGTGCCAGCAGCTTGATGTCGGGGGCGTCAGATACGCAGTATTTT. The rearrangement joins TRBV7-3 to TRBJ2-3; D might be TRBD1 or TRBD2, each matching 6 bases. This CDR3 has 15 residues. Germline-derived CDR1 and CDR2 are SGHTA and FQGTGA. V was trimmed by 3 bases and J by 4 bases, leaving 14 bases between them.

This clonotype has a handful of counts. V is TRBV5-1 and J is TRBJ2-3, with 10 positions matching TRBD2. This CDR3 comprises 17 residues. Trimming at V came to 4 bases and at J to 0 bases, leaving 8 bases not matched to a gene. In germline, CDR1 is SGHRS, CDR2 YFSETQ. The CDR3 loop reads CASSPPGLARSTDTQYF. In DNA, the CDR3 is TGCGCCAGCAGCCCACCGGGACTAGCGAGAAGCACAGATACGCAGTATTTT.

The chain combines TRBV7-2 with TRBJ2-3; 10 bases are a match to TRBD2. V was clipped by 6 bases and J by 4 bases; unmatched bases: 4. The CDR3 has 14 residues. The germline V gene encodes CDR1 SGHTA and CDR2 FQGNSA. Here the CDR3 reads CASRRTSGPDTQYF. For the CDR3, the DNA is TGTGCCAGCAGAAGGACTAGCGGCCCAGATACGCAGTATTTT.

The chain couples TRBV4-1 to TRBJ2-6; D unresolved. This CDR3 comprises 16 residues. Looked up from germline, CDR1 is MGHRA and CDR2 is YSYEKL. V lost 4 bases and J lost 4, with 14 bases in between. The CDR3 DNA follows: TGCGCCAGCAGCCCACAAATAGGGTACGGGGCCAACGTCCTGACTTTC. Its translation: CASSPQIGYGANVLTF.

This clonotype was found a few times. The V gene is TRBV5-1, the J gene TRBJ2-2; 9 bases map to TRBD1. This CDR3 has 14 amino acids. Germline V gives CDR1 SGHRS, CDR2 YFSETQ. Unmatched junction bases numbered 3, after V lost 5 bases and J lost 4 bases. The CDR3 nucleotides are TGCGCCAGCAGACAGGGGGCGAGCACCGGGGAGCTGTTTTTT. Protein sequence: CASRQGASTGELFF.

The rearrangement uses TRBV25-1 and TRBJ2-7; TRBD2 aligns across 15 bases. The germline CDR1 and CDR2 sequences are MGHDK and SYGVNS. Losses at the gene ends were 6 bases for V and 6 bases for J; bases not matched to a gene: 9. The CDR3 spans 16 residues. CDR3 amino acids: CASRAYGLAGGLEQYF. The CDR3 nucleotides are TGTGCCAGCAGGGCATATGGACTAGCGGGAGGGCTCGAGCAGTACTTC.

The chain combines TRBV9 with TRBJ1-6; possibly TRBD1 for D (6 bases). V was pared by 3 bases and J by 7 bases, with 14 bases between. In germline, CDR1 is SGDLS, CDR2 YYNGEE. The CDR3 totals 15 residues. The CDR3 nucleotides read TGTGCCAGCAGCGGGACAGTGGGTGGGAATTCACCCCTCCACTTT. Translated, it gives CASSGTVGGNSPLHF.

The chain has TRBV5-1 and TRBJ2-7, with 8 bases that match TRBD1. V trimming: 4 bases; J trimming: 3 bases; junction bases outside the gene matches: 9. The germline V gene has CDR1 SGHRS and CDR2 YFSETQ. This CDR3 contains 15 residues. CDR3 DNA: TGCGCCAGCAGCGACAATGGACAGGGCCGCTACGAGCAGTACTTC. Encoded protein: CASSDNGQGRYEQYF.

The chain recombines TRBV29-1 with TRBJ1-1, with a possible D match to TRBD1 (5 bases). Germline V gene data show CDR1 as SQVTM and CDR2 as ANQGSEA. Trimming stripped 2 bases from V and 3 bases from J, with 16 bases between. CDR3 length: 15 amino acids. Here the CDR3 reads CSVEFAAGRDTEAFF. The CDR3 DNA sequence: TGCAGCGTTGAATTCGCCGCAGGGAGGGACACTGAAGCTTTCTTT.

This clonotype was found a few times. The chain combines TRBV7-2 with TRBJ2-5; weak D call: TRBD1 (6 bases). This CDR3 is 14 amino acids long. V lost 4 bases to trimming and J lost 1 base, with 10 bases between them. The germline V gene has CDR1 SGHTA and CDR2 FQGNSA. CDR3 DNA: TGTGCCAGCAGCTATACAGGGACCCAAGAGACCCAGTACTTC. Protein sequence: CASSYTGTQETQYF. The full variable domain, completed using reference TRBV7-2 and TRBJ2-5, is GAGVSQSPSNKVTEKGKDVELRCDPISGHTALYWYRQSLGQGLEFLIYFQGNSAPDKSGLPSDRFSAERTGGSVSTLTIQRTQQEDSAVYLCASSYTGTQETQYFGPGTRLLVL.

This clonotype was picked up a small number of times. The CDR3 DNA sequence: TGCAGTGCTCCCCCCGGGGGCGCCGACTATGGCTACACCTTC. Residues: CSAPPGGADYGYTF. This chain connects TRBV20-1 to TRBJ1-2, with TRBD1 as a possible D gene (6 bases). The CDR3 contains 14 residues. With 5 bases removed from V and 3 bases from J, the gap between germline ends came to 16 bases. Germline loops: CDR1 DFQATT, CDR2 SNEGSKA (reference sequence).

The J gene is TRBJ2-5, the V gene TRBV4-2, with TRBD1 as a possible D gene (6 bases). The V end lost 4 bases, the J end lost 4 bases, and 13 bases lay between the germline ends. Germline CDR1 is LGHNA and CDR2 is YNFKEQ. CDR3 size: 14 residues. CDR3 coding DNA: TGTGCCAGCAGCCCCCAGGGGCATGGAGAGACCCAGTACTTC. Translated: CASSPQGHGETQYF.

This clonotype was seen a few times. The CDR3 here is CASSQVWGVGETQYF. The CDR3 region has the DNA TGTGCCAGCAGCCAAGTGTGGGGGGTAGGAGAGACCCAGTACTTC. The chain combines TRBV4-2 with TRBJ2-5, with D tentatively TRBD2 (6 bases). This CDR3 region has 15 residues. Trimming removed 1 base at V and 4 bases at J, with 13 bases between. The germline CDR1 and CDR2 sequences are LGHNA and YNFKEQ.

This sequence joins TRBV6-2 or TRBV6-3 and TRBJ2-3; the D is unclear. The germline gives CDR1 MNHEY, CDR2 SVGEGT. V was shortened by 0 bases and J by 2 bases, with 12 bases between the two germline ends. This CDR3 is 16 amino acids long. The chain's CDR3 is CASSYSAEAVTDTQYF. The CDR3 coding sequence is TGTGCCAGCAGTTACTCTGCGGAAGCCGTCACAGATACGCAGTATTTT.

The DNA of the CDR3 is TGTGCCTGGACGACTGGGGGCACTGAAGCTTTCTTT. It encodes CAWTTGGTEAFF. The chain recombines TRBV30 with TRBJ1-1; tentative D call: TRBD1 (5 bases). Germline V CDR1 and CDR2: GTSNPN, SVGIG (reference sequence). CDR3 length: 12 amino acids. Trimming took 4 bases from V and 4 from J, leaving 10 bases between them.

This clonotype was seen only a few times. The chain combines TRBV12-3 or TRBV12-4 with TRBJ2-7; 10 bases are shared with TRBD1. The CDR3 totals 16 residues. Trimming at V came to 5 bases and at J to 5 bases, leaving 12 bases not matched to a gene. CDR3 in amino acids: CASSGPGTGVLDEQYF. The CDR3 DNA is TGTGCCAGCAGTGGCCCAGGGACAGGGGTTTTAGACGAGCAGTACTTC.

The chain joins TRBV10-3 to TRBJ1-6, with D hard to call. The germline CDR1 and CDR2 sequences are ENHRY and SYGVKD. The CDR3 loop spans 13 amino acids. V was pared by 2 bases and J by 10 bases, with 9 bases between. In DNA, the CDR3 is TGTGCCATCAGTGAGGGTGGACGCTCACCCCTCCACTTT. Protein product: CAISEGGRSPLHF.

The CDR3 is CASSQVEVSEQYF. The DNA of the CDR3 is TGTGCCAGCAGCCAAGTAGAGGTCAGCGAGCAGTACTTC. The chain combines TRBV3-1 with TRBJ2-7; D gene ambiguous. V dropped 1 base and J dropped 6 bases, with 10 bases sitting between them. The CDR3 runs to 13 residues. CDR1 is LGHDT and CDR2 is YNNKEL in the germline V gene (reference sequence).

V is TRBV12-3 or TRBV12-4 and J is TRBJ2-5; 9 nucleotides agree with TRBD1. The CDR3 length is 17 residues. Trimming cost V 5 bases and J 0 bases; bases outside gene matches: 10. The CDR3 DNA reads TGTGCCAGCAGTCTGGGACAGGGAGTGGGGTACCAAGAGACCCAGTACTTC. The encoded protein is CASSLGQGVGYQETQYF.

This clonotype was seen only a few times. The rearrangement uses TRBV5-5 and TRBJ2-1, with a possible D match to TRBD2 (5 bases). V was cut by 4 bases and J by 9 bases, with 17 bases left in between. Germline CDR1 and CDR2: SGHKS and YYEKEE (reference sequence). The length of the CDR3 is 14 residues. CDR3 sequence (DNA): TGTGCCAGCAGCCGTGAGACGGGAAGCAGTGAGCAGTTCTTC. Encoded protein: CASSRETGSSEQFF.

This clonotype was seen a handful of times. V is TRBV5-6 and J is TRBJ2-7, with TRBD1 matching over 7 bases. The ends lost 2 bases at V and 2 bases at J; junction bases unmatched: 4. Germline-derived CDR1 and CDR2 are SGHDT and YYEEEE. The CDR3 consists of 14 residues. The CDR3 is CASSFVQGAYEQYF. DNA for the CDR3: TGTGCCAGCAGCTTCGTTCAGGGGGCCTACGAGCAGTACTTC.

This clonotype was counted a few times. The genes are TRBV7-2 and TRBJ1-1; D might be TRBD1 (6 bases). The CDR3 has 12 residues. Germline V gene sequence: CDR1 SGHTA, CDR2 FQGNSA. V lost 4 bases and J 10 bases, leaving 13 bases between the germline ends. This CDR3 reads CASSSTGLRAFF. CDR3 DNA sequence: TGTGCCAGCAGCTCCACAGGGCTGCGAGCTTTCTTT.

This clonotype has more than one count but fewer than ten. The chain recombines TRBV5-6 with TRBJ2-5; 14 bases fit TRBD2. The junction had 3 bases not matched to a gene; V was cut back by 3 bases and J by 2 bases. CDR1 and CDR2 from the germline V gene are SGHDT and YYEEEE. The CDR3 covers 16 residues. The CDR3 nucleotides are TGTGCCAGCAGCTACCGACTAGCGGGGGGGCAAGAGACCCAGTACTTC. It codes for CASSYRLAGGQETQYF.

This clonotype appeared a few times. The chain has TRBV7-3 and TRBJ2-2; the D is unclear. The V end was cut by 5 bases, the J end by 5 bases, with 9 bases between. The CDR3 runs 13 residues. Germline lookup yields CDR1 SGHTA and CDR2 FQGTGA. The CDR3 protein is CASSMSRTGELFF. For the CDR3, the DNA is TGTGCCAGCAGCATGTCTAGGACCGGGGAGCTGTTTTTT.

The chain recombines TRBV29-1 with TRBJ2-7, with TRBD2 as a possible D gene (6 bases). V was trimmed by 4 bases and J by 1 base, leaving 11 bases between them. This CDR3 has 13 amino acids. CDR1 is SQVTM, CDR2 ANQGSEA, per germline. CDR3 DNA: TGCAGCGTTGTATGGAGGGGTTCCTACGAGCAGTACTTC. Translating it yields CSVVWRGSYEQYF.

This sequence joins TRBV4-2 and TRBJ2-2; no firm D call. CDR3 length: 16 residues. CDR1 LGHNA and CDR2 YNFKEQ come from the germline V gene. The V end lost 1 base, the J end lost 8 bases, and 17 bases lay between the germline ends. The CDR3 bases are TGTGCCAGCAGCCAAGCTCCTCCGCTTCGGTCTGGGGAGCTGTTTTTT. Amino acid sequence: CASSQAPPLRSGELFF.

CDR3 amino acids: CATSDYQAGGPVGEQFF. CDR3 in DNA: TGTGCCACCAGTGACTATCAAGCGGGAGGGCCAGTCGGTGAGCAGTTCTTC. The rearrangement links TRBV24-1 to TRBJ2-1; 10 nucleotides align to TRBD2. This CDR3 spans 17 amino acids. Trimming removed 4 bases from V and 9 bases from J; junction bases left unmatched: 14. The germline V gene encodes CDR1 KGHDR and CDR2 SFDVKD.

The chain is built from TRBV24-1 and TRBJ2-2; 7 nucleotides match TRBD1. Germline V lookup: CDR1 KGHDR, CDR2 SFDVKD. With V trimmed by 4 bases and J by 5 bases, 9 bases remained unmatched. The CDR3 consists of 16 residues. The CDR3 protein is CATSDYDRALTGELFF. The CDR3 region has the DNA TGTGCCACCAGTGACTACGACAGGGCGTTAACCGGGGAGCTGTTTTTT.

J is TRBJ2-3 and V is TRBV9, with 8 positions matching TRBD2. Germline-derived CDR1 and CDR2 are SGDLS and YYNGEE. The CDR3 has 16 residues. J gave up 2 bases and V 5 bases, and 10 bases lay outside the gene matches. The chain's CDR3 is CASSASGGVVTDTQYF. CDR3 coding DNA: TGTGCCAGCAGTGCAAGCGGGGGAGTAGTCACAGATACGCAGTATTTT.